This TCR beta chain appears in the sequencing data of a study of T-cell reconstitution after alpha-beta-depleted transplantation in children. Preparation of the TCRbeta library used unique molecular identifiers. TCRdb re-analysed the PCR reads in MiXCR, keeping a single row per CDR3 protein. Of about 900,000 distinct CDR3 sequences listed, about 29% are singletons. The V gene lost 3 bases and the J gene lost 10 bases, with 13 bases spanning the gap. This CDR3 spans 12 amino acids. Per the germline V gene, CDR1 is SQVTM and CDR2 is ANQGSEA. The table lists this clonotype with a few counts. The source of this sequence is a boy in the first two years of life who had a stem cell transplant for SCID, so the T cells may come from the graft donor. The sample was PBMCs, mostly from graft donor cells, taken 360 days after TCRalphabeta/CD19-depleted stem cell transplant. The J gene is TRBJ2-1, the V gene TRBV29-1; tentative D call: TRBD1 (5 bases). CDR3 loop: CSVDRGSWEQFF. The CDR3 coding sequence is TGCAGCGTTGATAGGGGATCCTGGGAGCAGTTCTTC.